These 19 T cell receptor beta chains originate from one sample sequenced in a study of cytomegalovirus exposure and HLA in healthy donors. Primers included in the PCR were 60 Vbeta and 13 Jbeta primers. Profiled with immunoSEQ multiplex PCR; TCRdb holds only in-frame clones, not every one. The data contain about 50,000 clones, more than 60% of them seen just once; the ten biggest clones take up about 3%. Sequenced: PBMCs. The source is a middle-aged woman in good health and CMV-seropositive.

This chain links TRBV19 with TRBJ1-2, with D possibly matching TRBD1 (6 bases). The CDR3 covers 12 residues. The V and J ends lost 3 bases and 7 bases respectively, with 9 bases between them. The germline V gene has CDR1 LNHDA and CDR2 SQIVND (reference sequence). CDR3 loop: CASSIVDSGYTF. The CDR3 DNA reads TGTGCCAGTAGTATCGTGGACAGTGGCTACACCTTC.

The chain couples TRBV10-3 to TRBJ2-2; TRBD1 matches at 9 bases. Germline V gene data show CDR1 as ENHRY and CDR2 as SYGVKD. This CDR3 has 15 amino acids. Trimming took 10 bases from V and 2 from J; bases not matched to a gene: 8. The CDR3 reads CATRQGGGNTGELFF. The CDR3 bases are TGTGCCACCAGACAGGGGGGCGGTAACACCGGGGAGCTGTTTTTT.

The chain carries TRBV5-4 and TRBJ2-5; D is ambiguous. CDR1 is SGHNT, CDR2 YYREEE, per germline (reference sequence). The CDR3 sequence is 16 residues long. V lost 4 bases, J lost 0 bases, and 16 bases lay in between. The CDR3 coding sequence is TGTGCCAGCAGCCAACCGCAGCGAGGAGACCAAGAGACCCAGTACTTC. It encodes CASSQPQRGDQETQYF. The full variable domain, in which reference TRBV5-4 and TRBJ2-5 provide the parts outside the CDR3, is ETGVTQSPTHLIKTRGQQVTLRCSSQSGHNTVSWYQQALGQGPQFIFQYYREEENGRGNFPPRFSGLQFPNYSSELNVNALELDDSALYLCASSQPQRGDQETQYFGPGTRLLVL.

The chain recombines TRBV9 with TRBJ1-6; D unresolved. CDR1 is SGDLS, CDR2 YYNGEE, per germline. CDR3 size: 13 residues. Trimming removed 3 bases at V and 10 bases at J, with 11 bases between. The DNA for the CDR3 is TGTGCCAGCAGCGCCGCAGATCCCTCACCCCTCCACTTT. Translated, it gives CASSAADPSPLHF. Combining the CDR3 with reference TRBV9 and TRBJ1-6 gives the whole variable domain DSGVTQTPKHLITATGQRVTLRCSPRSGDLSVYWYQQSLDQGLQFLIQYYNGEERAKGNILERFSAQQFPDLHSELNLSSLELGDSALYFCASSAADPSPLHFGNGTRLTVT.

The V call is TRBV7-2, the J call TRBJ2-1, with D unclear. Germline assignment: CDR1 SGHTA and CDR2 FQGNSA. This CDR3 is built from 13 residues. V lost 1 base and J lost 5, with 6 bases in between. The CDR3 coding sequence is TGTGCCAGCAGCTTAGGCAGGAACAATGAGCAGTTCTTC. Residues: CASSLGRNNEQFF.

The CDR3 DNA reads TGTGCCAGCAGCTTAGAGGCTAAAGGGGGAACCCTCCACTTT. Translated: CASSLEAKGGTLHF. The V call is TRBV7-2, the J call TRBJ1-6; TRBD1 is a possible D gene (6 bases). Trimming shortened V by 1 base and J by 14 bases, and 15 bases separated the two germline ends. CDR3 length: 14 amino acids. Looked up from germline, CDR1 is SGHTA and CDR2 is FQGNSA.

This rearrangement joins TRBV7-2 to TRBJ1-1; D unclear. The CDR3 has 13 amino acids. Germline V gives CDR1 SGHTA, CDR2 FQGNSA. Trimming shortened V by 5 bases and J by 1 base, and 8 bases separated the two germline ends. The CDR3 reads CASSPSENTEAFF. In nucleotides, the CDR3 is TGTGCCAGCAGCCCCTCAGAGAACACTGAAGCTTTCTTT.

The chain uses TRBV28 and TRBJ1-5, with 7 bases identical to TRBD1. From germline, CDR1 is MDHEN and CDR2 SYDVKM. Trimming cost V 4 bases and J 5 bases; bases outside gene matches: 5. The CDR3 spans 14 residues. CDR3 sequence: CASSSGTVDQPQHF. CDR3 nucleotides: TGTGCCAGCAGTTCCGGGACAGTGGATCAGCCCCAGCATTTT.

The chain combines TRBV10-3 with TRBJ1-2; TRBD1 matches at 7 bases. Germline trimming cut 5 bases from V and 0 bases from J; bases unmatched to any gene: 3. Germline CDR1 is ENHRY and CDR2 is SYGVKD. This CDR3 spans 14 amino acids. The CDR3 sequence is CAISQTGSNYGYTF. The CDR3 DNA reads TGTGCCATCAGTCAGACAGGGTCTAACTATGGCTACACCTTC.

The chain joins TRBV15 to TRBJ2-5; 12 nucleotides line up with TRBD2. The CDR3 totals 16 residues. Germline values: CDR1 LNHNV, CDR2 YYDKDF (reference sequence). The V and J ends lost 2 bases and 2 bases, in that order; junction bases with no gene match: 3. CDR3 sequence (DNA): TGTGCCACCAGCAGACGGACTAGCGGGGTGCAAGAGACCCAGTACTTC. Its translation: CATSRRTSGVQETQYF.

V gene TRBV5-4 combines with J gene TRBJ1-4; possibly TRBD1 for D (5 bases). Trimming removed 0 bases at V and 1 base at J, with 10 bases between. This CDR3 is 16 amino acids long. Per germline, CDR1 SGHNT and CDR2 YYREEE (reference sequence). The CDR3 protein is CASSLGQGGTNEKLFF. The CDR3 nucleotides are TGTGCCAGCAGCTTGGGGCAGGGCGGAACTAATGAAAAACTGTTTTTT.

The chain employs TRBV19 and TRBJ1-1; 10 bases map to TRBD1. The V gene's germline CDR1 is LNHDA and CDR2 SQIVND (reference sequence). V was pared by 5 bases and J by 4 bases, with 4 bases of the junction left unmatched. There are 14 residues in the CDR3. The chain's CDR3 is CASSDWTGGTEAFF. The CDR3 bases are TGTGCCAGTAGTGACTGGACAGGGGGCACTGAAGCTTTCTTT.

This clone was picked up a small number of times. This chain uses TRBV2 with TRBJ2-5; tentative D call: TRBD2 (6 bases). Trimming removed 4 bases at V and 5 bases at J, with 11 bases between. This CDR3 has 13 amino acids. Germline V gene sequence: CDR1 SNHLY, CDR2 FYNNEI. The DNA for the CDR3 is TGTGCCAGCAGTGCATCGGGGGTGGAGACCCAGTACTTC. Its protein is CASSASGVETQYF.

This chain uses TRBV5-1 with TRBJ1-1, with D unresolved. V lost 5 bases, J lost 0 bases, and 14 bases lay in between. The germline gives CDR1 SGHRS, CDR2 YFSETQ. The CDR3 is made up of 15 amino acids. The CDR3 loop reads CASSILRSVNTEAFF. Here the CDR3 DNA reads TGCGCCAGCAGTATCCTCAGGTCGGTGAACACTGAAGCTTTCTTT. Filled out from reference TRBV5-1 and TRBJ1-1, the complete variable domain reads KAGVTQTPRYLIKTRGQQVTLSCSPISGHRSVSWYQQTPGQGLQFLFEYFSETQRNKGNFPGRFSGRQFSNSRSEMNVSTLELGDSALYLCASSILRSVNTEAFFGQGTRLTVV.

The chain combines TRBV2 with TRBJ2-5, with D tentatively TRBD2 (5 bases). The CDR3 consists of 14 residues. CDR1 is SNHLY, CDR2 FYNNEI, per germline. Trimming pared 10 bases from V and 2 bases from J, leaving 17 bases between. For the CDR3, the DNA is TGTGCCATCTCCTCTGTAGGCGGGCAAGAGACCCAGTACTTC. Translated: CAISSVGGQETQYF.

This clone came up a few times. The chain uses TRBV7-2 and TRBJ2-6; weak D call: TRBD1 (7 bases). Trimming took off 6 bases at V and 1 base at J, with 10 bases between the two ends. The CDR3 runs 15 residues. Germline CDR1 and CDR2: SGHTA and FQGNSA. The CDR3 loop reads CASSSGGSGANVLTF. The CDR3 nucleotides are TGTGCCAGCAGTTCAGGGGGGTCTGGGGCCAACGTCCTGACTTTC. Full variable domain (remainder filled in from reference TRBV7-2 and TRBJ2-6): GAGVSQSPSNKVTEKGKDVELRCDPISGHTALYWYRQSLGQGLEFLIYFQGNSAPDKSGLPSDRFSAERTGGSVSTLTIQRTQQEDSAVYLCASSSGGSGANVLTFGAGSRLTVL.

This clone appeared a few times. This rearrangement joins TRBV6-1 to TRBJ2-2; 8 nucleotides line up with TRBD1. V was pared by 4 bases and J by 3 bases, with 4 bases of the junction left unmatched. Germline V lookup: CDR1 MNHNS, CDR2 SASEGT. The CDR3 is 15 amino acids. The CDR3 region is CASSAQTGDTGELFF. CDR3 in DNA: TGTGCCAGCAGTGCGCAGACAGGGGACACCGGGGAGCTGTTTTTT.

This clone occurred once. The chain links TRBV21-1 to TRBJ1-2. TRBV21-1 is designated a pseudogene. This CDR3 contains 14 residues. CDR3 protein: CASSIRGKGYGYTF. As DNA, the CDR3 is TGTGCCAGCAGCATCCGGGGTAAAGGGTATGGCTACACCTTC.

The V and J genes are TRBV9 and TRBJ1-1; 7 bases fit TRBD1. Per the germline V gene, CDR1 is SGDLS and CDR2 is YYNGEE. The junction had 5 bases not matched to a gene; V was cut back by 3 bases and J by 0 bases. The CDR3 spans 15 residues. The CDR3 here is CASSAAGTVNTEAFF. Written as DNA, the CDR3 is TGTGCCAGCAGCGCTGCCGGGACAGTGAACACTGAAGCTTTCTTT. Variable domain in full (rest from reference TRBV9 and TRBJ1-1): DSGVTQTPKHLITATGQRVTLRCSPRSGDLSVYWYQQSLDQGLQFLIQYYNGEERAKGNILERFSAQQFPDLHSELNLSSLELGDSALYFCASSAAGTVNTEAFFGQGTRLTVV.